This T cell receptor beta chain was captured in a study of read filtering for tumor transcriptome and immune sequencing. At the level of the study: Mean patient age was about 66 years, range roughly 45 to 85; approximately 17 male, around 14 female. Whole-transcriptome libraries were prepared after DNase treatment. Notes on the study in general: Around 84% of IR-seq clonotypes had one read, totaling around 3.3% of reads; RNA-seq: 74.6% and 44.6%.

This CDR3 spans 16 amino acids. CDR1 and CDR2 from the germline V gene are MNHEY and SVGEGT. V shed 5 bases and J shed 1 base, with 17 bases lying between them. From about 0.4 ug of RNA, a library with molecular barcoded alpha/delta and beta/gamma adaptors was made. MiXCR, run by TCRdb on the reads, gives a single entry per CDR3 protein. In the table there are approximately 140,000 distinct CDR3 sequences, roughly an eighth of which are singletons. In its sample, this clonotype was seen many times. Its antigen is unknown. Bone marrow was sampled from every patient at the time of active disease. The rearrangement joins TRBV6-2 or TRBV6-3 to TRBJ1-1, with D perhaps TRBD1 (5 bases). Sequenced sample: a population of CD138-negative cells sorted from bone marrow. The TCR was taken from a donor aged 40 or over with multiple myeloma. The CDR3 sequence is CASSPFGGRRNTEAFF. The DNA for the CDR3 is TGTGCCAGCAGTCCATTCGGGGGACGGCGGAACACTGAAGCTTTCTTT.